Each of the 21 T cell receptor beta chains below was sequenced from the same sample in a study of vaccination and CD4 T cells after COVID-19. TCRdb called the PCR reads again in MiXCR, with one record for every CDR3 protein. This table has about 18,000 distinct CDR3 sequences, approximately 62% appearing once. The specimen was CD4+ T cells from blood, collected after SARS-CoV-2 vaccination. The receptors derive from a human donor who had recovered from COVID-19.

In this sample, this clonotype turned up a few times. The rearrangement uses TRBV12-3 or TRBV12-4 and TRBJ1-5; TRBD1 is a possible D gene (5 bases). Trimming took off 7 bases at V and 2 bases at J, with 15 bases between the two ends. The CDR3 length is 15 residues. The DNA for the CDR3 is TGTGCCAGCAACTCCCGGGGCTCGGGCAATCAGCCCCAGCATTTT. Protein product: CASNSRGSGNQPQHF.

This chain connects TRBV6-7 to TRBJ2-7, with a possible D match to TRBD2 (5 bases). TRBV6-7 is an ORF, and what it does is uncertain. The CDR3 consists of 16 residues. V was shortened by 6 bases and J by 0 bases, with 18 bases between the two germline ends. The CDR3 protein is CASSQLNAGYSYEQYF. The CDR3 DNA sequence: TGTGCCAGCAGCCAATTAAATGCGGGCTACTCCTACGAGCAGTACTTC.

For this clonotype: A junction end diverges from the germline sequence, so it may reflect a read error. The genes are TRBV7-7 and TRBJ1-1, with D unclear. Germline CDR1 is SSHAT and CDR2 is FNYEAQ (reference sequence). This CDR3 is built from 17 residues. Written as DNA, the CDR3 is TGTGTCAGCAGCTTTTCTTTTATTGGACGAAGGGCCACTGAAGCTTTCTTT. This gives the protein CVSSFSFIGRRATEAFF.

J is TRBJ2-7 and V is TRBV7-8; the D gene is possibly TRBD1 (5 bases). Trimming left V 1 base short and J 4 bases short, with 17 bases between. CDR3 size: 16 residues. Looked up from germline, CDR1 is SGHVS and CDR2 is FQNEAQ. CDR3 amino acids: CASSLELAGQPYEQYF. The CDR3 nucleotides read TGTGCCAGCAGCTTAGAGTTGGCAGGACAACCTTACGAGCAGTACTTC.

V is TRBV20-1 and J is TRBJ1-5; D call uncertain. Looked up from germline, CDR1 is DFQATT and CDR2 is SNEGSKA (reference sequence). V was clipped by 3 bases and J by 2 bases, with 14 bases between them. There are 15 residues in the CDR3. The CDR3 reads CSARASLEGNQPQHF. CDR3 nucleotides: TGCAGTGCTAGGGCCAGCTTGGAGGGCAATCAGCCCCAGCATTTT.

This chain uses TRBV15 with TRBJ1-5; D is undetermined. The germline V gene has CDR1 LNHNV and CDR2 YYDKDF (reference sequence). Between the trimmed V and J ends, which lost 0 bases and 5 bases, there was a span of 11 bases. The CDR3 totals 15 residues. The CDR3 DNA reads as TGTGCCACCAGCAGAGATCTAGGCAGTTATCAGCCCCAGCATTTT. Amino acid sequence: CATSRDLGSYQPQHF.

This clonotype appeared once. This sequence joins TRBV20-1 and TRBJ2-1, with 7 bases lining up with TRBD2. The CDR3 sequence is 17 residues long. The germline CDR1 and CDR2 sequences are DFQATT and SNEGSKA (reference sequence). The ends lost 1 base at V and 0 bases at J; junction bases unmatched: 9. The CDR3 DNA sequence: TGCAGTGCTAGAGTTCCCGGGGGAGGGTTCTCCTACAATGAGCAGTTCTTC. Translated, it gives CSARVPGGGFSYNEQFF.

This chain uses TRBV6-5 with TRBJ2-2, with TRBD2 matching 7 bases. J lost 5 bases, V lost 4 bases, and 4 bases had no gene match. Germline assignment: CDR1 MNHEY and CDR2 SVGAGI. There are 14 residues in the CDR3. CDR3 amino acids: CASSSPGRTGELFF. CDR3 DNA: TGTGCCAGCAGTTCCCCCGGGAGGACCGGGGAGCTGTTTTTT.

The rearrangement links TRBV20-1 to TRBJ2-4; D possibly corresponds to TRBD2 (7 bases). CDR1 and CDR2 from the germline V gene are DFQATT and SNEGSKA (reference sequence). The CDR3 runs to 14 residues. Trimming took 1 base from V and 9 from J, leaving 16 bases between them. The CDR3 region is CSARGTATGGIQYF. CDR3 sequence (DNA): TGCAGTGCTAGAGGGACAGCAACGGGGGGCATTCAGTACTTC.

CDR3: CASSESRRFFF. The CDR3 DNA sequence: TGTGCCAGCAGTGAATCTAGACGGTTTTTCTTT. The chain links TRBV25-1 to TRBJ1-1; no clear D. Germline CDR1 and CDR2: MGHDK and SYGVNS. Trimming left V 1 base short and J 13 bases short, with 10 bases between. The CDR3 length is 11 residues.

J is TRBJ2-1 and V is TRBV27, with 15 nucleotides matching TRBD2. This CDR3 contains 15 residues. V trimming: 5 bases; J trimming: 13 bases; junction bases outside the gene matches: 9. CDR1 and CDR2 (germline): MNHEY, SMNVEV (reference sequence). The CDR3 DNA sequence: TGTGCCAGCAGTCCGGACGGACTAGCGGGAGGGAAACAGTTCTTC. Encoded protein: CASSPDGLAGGKQFF.

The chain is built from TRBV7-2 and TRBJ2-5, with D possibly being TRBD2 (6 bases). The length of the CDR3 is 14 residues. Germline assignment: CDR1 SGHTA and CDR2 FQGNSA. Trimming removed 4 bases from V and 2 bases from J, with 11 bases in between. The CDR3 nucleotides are TGTGCCAGCAGCTGGACTACCGGGCAAGAGACCCAGTACTTC. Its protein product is CASSWTTGQETQYF.

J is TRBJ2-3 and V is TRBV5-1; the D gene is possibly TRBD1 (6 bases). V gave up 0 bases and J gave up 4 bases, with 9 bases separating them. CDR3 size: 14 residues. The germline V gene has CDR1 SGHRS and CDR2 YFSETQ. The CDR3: CASSLGQGPDTQYF. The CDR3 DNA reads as TGCGCCAGCAGCTTGGGTCAGGGGCCAGATACGCAGTATTTT.

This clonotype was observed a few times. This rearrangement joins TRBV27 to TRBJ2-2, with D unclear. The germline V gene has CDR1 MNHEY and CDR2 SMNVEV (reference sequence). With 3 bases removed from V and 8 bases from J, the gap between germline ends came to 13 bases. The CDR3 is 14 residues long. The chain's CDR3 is CASSFWSFGGELFF. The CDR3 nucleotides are TGTGCCAGCAGTTTCTGGTCTTTCGGGGGGGAGCTGTTTTTT.

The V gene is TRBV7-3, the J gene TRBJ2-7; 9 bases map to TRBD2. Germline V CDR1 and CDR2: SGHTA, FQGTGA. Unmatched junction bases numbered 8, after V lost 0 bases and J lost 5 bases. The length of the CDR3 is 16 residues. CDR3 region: CASSLTSLAGYNEQYF. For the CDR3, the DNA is TGTGCCAGCAGCTTAACAAGCCTAGCGGGATACAACGAGCAGTACTTC.

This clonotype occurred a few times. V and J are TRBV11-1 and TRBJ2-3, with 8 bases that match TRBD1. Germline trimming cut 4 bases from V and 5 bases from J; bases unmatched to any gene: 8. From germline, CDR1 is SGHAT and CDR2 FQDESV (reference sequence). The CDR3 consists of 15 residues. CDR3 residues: CASSSSQGAVDTQYF. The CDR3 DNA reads TGTGCCAGCAGCTCCTCTCAGGGGGCGGTAGATACGCAGTATTTT.

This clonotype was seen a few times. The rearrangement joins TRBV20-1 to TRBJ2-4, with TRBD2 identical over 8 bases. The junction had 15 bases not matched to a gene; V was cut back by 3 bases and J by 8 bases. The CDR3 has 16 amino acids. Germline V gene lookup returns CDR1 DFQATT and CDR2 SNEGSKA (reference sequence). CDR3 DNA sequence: TGCAGTGCTAGTAGGGTAGCGGGGTGGGGAGAGGACATTCAGTACTTC. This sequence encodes CSASRVAGWGEDIQYF.

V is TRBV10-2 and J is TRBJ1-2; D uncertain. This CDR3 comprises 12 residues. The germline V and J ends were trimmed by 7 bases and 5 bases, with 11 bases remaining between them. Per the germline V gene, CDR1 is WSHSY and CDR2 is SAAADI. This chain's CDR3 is CASMTGNYGYTF. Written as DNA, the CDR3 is TGCGCCAGCATGACCGGGAATTATGGCTACACCTTC.

The CDR3, as DNA: TGTGCCAGCAGTCGCCGGACTCCTGACAACACCGGGGAGCTGTTTTTT. It codes for CASSRRTPDNTGELFF. V usage is TRBV27 and J usage is TRBJ2-2; a possible D gene is TRBD2 (5 bases). CDR1 is MNHEY and CDR2 is SMNVEV in the germline V gene (reference sequence). CDR3 length equals 16 residues. The V end was cut by 5 bases, the J end by 2 bases, with 15 bases between.

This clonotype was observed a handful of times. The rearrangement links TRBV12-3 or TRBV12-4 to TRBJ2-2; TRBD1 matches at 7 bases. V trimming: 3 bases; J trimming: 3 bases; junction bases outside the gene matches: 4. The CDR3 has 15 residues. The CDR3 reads CASSFEGAYTGELFF. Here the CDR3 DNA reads TGTGCCAGCAGTTTTGAGGGGGCCTACACCGGGGAGCTGTTTTTT.

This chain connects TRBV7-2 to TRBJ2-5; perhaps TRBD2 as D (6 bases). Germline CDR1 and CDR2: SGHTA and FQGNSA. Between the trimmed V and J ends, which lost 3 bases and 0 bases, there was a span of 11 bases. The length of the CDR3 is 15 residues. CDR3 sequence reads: CASSLVGGYQETQYF. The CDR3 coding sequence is TGTGCCAGCAGCTTGGTGGGGGGTTACCAAGAGACCCAGTACTTC.